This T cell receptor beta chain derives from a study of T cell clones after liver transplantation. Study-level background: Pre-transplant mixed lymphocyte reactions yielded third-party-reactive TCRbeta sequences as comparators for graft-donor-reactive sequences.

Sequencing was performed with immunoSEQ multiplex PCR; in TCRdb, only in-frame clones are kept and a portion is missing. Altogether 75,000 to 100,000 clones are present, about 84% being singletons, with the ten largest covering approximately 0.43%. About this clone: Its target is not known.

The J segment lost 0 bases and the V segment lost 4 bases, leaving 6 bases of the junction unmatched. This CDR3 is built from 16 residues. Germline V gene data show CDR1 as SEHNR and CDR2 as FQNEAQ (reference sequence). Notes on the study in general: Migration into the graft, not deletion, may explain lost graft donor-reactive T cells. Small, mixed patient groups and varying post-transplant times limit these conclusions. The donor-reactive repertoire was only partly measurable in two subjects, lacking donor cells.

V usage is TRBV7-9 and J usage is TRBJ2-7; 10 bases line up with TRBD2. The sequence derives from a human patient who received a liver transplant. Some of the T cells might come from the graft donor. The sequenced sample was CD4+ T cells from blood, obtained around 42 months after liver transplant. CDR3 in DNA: TGTGCCAGCAGCTCCCGGACTAGCGGTATCTCCTACGAGCAGTACTTC. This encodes CASSSRTSGISYEQYF.